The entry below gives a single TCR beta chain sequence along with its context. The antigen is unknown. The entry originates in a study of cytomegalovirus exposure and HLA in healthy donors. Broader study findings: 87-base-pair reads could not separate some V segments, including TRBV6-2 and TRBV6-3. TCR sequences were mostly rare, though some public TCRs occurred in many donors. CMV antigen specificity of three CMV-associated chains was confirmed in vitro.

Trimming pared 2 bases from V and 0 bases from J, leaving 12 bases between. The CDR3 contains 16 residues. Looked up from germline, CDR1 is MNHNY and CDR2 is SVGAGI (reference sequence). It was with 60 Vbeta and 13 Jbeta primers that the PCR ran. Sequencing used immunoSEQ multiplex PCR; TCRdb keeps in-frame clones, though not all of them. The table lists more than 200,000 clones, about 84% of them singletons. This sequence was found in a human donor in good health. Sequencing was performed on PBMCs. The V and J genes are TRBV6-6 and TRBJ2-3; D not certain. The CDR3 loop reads CASSYRGASSTDTQYF. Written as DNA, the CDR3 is TGTGCCAGCAGTTACCGCGGAGCTTCTAGCACAGATACGCAGTATTTT.